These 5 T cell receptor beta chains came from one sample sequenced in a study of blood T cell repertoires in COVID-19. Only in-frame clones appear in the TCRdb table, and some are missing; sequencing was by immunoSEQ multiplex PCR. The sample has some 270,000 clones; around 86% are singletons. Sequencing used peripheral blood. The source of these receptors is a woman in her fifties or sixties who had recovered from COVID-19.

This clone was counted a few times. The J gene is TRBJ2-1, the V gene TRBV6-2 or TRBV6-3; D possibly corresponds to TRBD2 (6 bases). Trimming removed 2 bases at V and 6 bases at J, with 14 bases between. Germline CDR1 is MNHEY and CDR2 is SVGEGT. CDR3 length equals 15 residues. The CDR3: CASSYVGRGVNEQFF. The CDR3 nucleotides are TGTGCCAGCAGTTACGTCGGGCGGGGTGTCAATGAGCAGTTCTTC.

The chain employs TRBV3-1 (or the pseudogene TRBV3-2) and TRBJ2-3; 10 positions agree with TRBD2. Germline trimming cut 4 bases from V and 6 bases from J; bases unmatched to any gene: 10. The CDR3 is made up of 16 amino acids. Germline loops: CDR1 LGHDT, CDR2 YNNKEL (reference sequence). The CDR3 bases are TGTGCCAGCAGCCCAAGAGCTAGCGGGGGTACGGATACGCAGTATTTT. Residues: CASSPRASGGTDTQYF.

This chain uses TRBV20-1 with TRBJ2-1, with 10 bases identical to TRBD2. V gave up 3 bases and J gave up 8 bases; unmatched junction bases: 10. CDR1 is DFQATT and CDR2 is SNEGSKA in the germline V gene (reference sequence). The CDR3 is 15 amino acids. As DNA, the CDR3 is TGCAGTGCTAGTCCCAGCGGGGGGGCCACGGATGAGCAGTTCTTC. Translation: CSASPSGGATDEQFF.

CDR3 in amino acids: CASPTGQGAMDEQFF. The DNA for the CDR3 is TGTGCCAGCCCGACCGGACAGGGGGCTATGGATGAGCAGTTCTTC. The rearrangement joins TRBV5-8 to TRBJ2-1, with TRBD1 matching over 11 bases. The germline CDR1 and CDR2 sequences are SGHTS and YDEGEE. Trimming removed 7 bases from V and 8 bases from J; junction bases left unmatched: 11. The CDR3 extends over 15 amino acids.

CDR3 sequence reads: CASSFAGDREQYF. In nucleotides, the CDR3 is TGTGCCAGCAGTTTTGCGGGGGATCGCGAGCAGTACTTC. The chain combines TRBV27 with TRBJ2-7; 7 positions agree with TRBD2. CDR1 MNHEY and CDR2 SMNVEV come from the germline V gene (reference sequence). This CDR3 is 13 amino acids long. Trimming at V came to 3 bases and at J to 6 bases, leaving 5 bases not matched to a gene.